This T cell receptor beta chain was sequenced during a study of Graves' ophthalmopathy and Graves' hyperthyroidism. Study-wide background: Peripheral blood collection took place at initial diagnosis, before any treatment. Findings and limits, study-wide: Detected in blood as well were most expanded thyroid clonotypes with frequency above 0.001.

Per germline, CDR1 SGHTS and CDR2 YDEGEE. V lost 4 bases and J lost 0, with 11 bases in between. This CDR3 is built from 16 residues. All donors with ophthalmopathy were recorded as having moderate-to-severe activity, CAS ≥3, NOSPECS ≥4 and a duration under 3 months. The PBMCs were taken from approximately 9.7 ml of fresh peripheral blood. Regarding this clonotype: Its antigen is unidentified.

The sequenced template was RNA, covering the TCR beta CDR3 region. Following a first-round RT-PCR that used HTBI primers, a second-round multiplex PCR was carried out. Each CDR3 protein gets one entry after TCRdb re-called the multiplex PCR reads with MiXCR. This sample has some 15,000 distinct CDR3 sequences, with approximately 48% found just once. The receptor was derived from a woman in her twenties or thirties with Graves' ophthalmopathy. The sequenced sample consisted of peripheral blood. The chain joins TRBV5-8 to TRBJ1-6; D perhaps matches TRBD1 (5 bases). CDR3 amino acids: CASSAQESSYNSPLHF. CDR3 nucleotide sequence: TGTGCCAGCAGCGCACAGGAGAGCTCCTATAATTCACCCCTCCACTTT.